This T cell receptor beta chain originates from a study of control samples from healthy donors and cancer patients. The germline gives CDR1 MNHEY, CDR2 SMNVEV (reference sequence). The ends were cut back, 2 bases at V and 0 bases at J, with 8 bases in the middle. The CDR3 loop spans 15 amino acids. Generated by immunoSEQ multiplex PCR, the TCRdb table keeps only in-frame clones and is missing some. The sample contains about 120,000 clones, around 89% of which appear only once. The chain recombines TRBV27 with TRBJ1-5; tentatively, D is TRBD1 (6 bases). What was sequenced was blood. The clonotype originates from a woman aged 70-85 years in good health. CDR3 nucleotide sequence: TGTGCCAGCAGTTTACGGGGGGCTAGCAATCAGCCCCAGCATTTT. Amino acid sequence: CASSLRGASNQPQHF.